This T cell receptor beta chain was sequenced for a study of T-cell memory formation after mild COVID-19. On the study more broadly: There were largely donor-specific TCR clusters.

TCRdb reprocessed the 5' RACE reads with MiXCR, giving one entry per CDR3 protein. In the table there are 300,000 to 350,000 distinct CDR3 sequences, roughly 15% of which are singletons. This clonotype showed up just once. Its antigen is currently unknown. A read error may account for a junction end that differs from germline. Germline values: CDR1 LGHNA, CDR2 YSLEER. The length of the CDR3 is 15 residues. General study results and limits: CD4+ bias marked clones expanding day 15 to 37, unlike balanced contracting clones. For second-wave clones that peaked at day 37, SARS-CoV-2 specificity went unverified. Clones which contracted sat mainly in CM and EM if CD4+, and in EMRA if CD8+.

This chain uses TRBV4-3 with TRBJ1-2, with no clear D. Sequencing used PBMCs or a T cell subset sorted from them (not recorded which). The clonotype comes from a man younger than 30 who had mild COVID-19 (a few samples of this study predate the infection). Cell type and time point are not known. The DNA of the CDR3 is TGCGCCAGCAGCCCGTACCAAGGCCGAAACTATGGCTACACATTC. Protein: CASSPYQGRNYGYTF.